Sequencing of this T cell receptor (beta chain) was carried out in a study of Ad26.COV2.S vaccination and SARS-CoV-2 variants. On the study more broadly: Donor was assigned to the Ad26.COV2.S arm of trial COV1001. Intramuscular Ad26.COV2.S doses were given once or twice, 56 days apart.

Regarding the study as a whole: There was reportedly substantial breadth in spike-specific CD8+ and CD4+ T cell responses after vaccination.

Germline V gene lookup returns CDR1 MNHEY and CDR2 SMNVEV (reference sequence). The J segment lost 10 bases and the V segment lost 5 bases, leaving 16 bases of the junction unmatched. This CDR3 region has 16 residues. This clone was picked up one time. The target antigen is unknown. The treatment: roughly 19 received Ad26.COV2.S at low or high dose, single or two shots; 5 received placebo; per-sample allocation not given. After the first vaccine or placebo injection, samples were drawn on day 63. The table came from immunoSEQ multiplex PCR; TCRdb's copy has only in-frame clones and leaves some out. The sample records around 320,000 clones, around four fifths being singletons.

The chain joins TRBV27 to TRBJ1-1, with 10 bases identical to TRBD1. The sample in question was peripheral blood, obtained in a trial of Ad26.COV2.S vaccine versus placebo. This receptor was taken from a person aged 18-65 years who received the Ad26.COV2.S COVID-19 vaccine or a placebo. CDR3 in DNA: TGTGCCAGCAGTACTACACCGGGACAGGGGACCCTGAGAGCTTTCTTT. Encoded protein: CASSTTPGQGTLRAFF.